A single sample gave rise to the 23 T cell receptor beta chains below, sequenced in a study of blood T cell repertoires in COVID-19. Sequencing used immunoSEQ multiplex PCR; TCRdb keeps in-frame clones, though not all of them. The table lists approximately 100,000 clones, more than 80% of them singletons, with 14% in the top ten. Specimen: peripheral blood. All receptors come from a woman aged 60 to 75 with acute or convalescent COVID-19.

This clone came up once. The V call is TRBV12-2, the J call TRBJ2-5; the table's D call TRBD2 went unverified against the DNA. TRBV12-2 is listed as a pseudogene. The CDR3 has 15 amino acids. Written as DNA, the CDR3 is TGTGCAAGTCGCTTAGTGACTAGACCCATGGAGACCCAGTACTTC. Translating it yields CASRLVTRPMETQYF.

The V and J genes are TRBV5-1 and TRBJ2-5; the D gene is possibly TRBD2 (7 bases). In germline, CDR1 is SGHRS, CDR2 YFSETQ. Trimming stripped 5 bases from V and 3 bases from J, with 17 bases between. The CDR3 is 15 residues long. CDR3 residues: CASRGMGGPEETQYF. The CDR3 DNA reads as TGCGCCAGCAGGGGCATGGGGGGGCCCGAAGAGACCCAGTACTTC.

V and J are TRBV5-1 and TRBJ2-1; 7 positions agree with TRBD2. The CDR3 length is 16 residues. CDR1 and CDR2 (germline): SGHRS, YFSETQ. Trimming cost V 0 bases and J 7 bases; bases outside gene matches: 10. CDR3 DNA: TGCGCCAGCAGCTTGGCCCGGCGGGGGACTGAAAATGAGCAGTTCTTC. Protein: CASSLARRGTENEQFF. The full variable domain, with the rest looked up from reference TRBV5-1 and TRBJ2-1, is KAGVTQTPRYLIKTRGQQVTLSCSPISGHRSVSWYQQTPGQGLQFLFEYFSETQRNKGNFPGRFSGRQFSNSRSEMNVSTLELGDSALYLCASSLARRGTENEQFFGPGTRLTVL.

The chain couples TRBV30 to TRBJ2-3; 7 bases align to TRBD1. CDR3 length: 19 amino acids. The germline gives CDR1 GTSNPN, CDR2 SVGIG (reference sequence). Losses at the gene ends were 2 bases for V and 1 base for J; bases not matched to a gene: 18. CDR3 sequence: CAWSQFQGDLFSGTDTQYF. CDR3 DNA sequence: TGTGCCTGGAGTCAGTTCCAGGGGGATCTTTTTTCGGGCACAGATACGCAGTATTTT.

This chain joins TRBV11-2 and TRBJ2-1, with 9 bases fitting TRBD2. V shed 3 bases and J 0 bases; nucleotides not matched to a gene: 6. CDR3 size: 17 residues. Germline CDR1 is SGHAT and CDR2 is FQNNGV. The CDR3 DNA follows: TGTGCCAGCAGCTTTGGACTAGCGAGATACTCCTACAATGAGCAGTTCTTC. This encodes CASSFGLARYSYNEQFF.

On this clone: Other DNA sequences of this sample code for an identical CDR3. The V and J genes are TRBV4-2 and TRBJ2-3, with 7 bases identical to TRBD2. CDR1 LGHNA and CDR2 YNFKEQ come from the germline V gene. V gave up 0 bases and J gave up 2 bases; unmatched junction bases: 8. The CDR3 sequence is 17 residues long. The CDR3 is CASSQDLGRGNTDTQYF. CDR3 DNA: TGTGCCAGCAGCCAAGATCTGGGGCGGGGGAACACAGATACGCAGTATTTT.

CDR3 nucleotides: TGTGCCAGCAGCTTAGATCTGGGGGCGGTGAACACTGAAGCTTTCTTT. It specifies CASSLDLGAVNTEAFF. This rearrangement joins TRBV7-6 to TRBJ1-1, with a possible D match to TRBD1 (6 bases). Trimming pared 1 base from V and 0 bases from J, leaving 12 bases between. In germline, CDR1 is SGHVS, CDR2 FNYEAQ. The CDR3 has 16 amino acids.

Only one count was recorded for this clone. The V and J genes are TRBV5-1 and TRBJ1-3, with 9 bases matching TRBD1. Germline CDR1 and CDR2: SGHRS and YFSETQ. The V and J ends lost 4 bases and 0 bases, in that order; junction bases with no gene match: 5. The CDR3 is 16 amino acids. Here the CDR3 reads CASSAGQGSSGNTIYF. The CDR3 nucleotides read TGCGCCAGCAGCGCGGGACAGGGAAGCTCTGGAAACACCATATATTTT.

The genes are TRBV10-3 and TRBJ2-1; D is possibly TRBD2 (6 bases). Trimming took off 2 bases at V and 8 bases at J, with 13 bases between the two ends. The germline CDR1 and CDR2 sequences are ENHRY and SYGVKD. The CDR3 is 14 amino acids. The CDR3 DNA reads TGTGCCATCAGTGAGAGGGCTAGCGTTTATGAGCAGTTCTTC. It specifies CAISERASVYEQFF.

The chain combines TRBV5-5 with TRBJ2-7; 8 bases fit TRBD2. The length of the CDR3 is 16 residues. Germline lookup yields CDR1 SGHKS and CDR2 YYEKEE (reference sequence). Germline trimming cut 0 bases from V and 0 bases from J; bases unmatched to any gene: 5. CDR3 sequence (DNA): TGTGCCAGCAGCTTGGCGTCCAGCGGGAGCTCCTACGAGCAGTACTTC. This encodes CASSLASSGSSYEQYF.

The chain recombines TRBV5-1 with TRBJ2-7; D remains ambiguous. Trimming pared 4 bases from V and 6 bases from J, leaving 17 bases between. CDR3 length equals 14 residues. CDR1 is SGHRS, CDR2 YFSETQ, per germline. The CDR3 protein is CASSVDVQPSEQYF. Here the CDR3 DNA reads TGCGCCAGCAGCGTCGATGTACAGCCCTCCGAGCAGTACTTC.

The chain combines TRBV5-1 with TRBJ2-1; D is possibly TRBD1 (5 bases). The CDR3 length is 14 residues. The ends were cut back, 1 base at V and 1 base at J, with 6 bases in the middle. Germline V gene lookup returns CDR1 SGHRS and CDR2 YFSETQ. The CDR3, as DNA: TGCGCCAGCAGCTTGTCAGGGTCCTACAATGAGCAGTTCTTC. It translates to CASSLSGSYNEQFF.

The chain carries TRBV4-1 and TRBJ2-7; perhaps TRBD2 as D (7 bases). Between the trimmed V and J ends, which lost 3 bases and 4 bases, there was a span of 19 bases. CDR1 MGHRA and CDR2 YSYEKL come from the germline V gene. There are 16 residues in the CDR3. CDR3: CASSHGEGGLRYEQYF. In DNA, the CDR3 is TGCGCCAGCAGCCACGGCGAAGGGGGACTACGGTACGAGCAGTACTTC.

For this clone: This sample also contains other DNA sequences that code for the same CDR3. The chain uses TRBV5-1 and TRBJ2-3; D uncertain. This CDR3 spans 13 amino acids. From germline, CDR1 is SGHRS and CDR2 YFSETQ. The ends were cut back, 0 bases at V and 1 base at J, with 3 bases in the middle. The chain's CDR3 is CASSLGGTDTQYF. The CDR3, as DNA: TGCGCCAGCAGCTTGGGCGGCACAGATACGCAGTATTTT.

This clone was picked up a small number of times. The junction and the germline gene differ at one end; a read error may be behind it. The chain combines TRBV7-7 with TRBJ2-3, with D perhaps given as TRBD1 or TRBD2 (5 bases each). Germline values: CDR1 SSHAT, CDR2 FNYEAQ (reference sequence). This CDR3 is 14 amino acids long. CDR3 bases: TGTGCTAGCAGCTTAGAGGGGTACACAGATACGCAGTATTTT. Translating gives CASSLEGYTDTQYF.

CDR3 sequence (DNA): TGTGCCAGCAGAGTACAGGGCTATAAGGACACTGAAGCTTTCTTT. It yields the protein CASRVQGYKDTEAFF. This rearrangement joins TRBV6-6 to TRBJ1-1; weak D call: TRBD1 (6 bases). Germline loops: CDR1 MNHNY, CDR2 SVGAGI (reference sequence). CDR3 length equals 15 residues. Between the trimmed V and J ends, which lost 6 bases and 3 bases, there was a span of 17 bases.

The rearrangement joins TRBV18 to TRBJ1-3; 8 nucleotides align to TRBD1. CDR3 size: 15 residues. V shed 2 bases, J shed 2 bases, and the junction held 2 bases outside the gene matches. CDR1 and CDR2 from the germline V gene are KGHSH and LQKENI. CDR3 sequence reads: CASSPTGQAGNTIYF. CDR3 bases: TGTGCCAGCTCACCAACGGGACAGGCTGGAAACACCATATATTTT.

The CDR3 is CASSYSQDTWAYEQYF. Written as DNA, the CDR3 is TGTGCCAGCAGTTACTCGCAGGACACCTGGGCCTACGAGCAGTACTTC. V and J are TRBV6-5 and TRBJ2-7, with D possibly TRBD1 on 5 matching bases. CDR1 is MNHEY, CDR2 SVGAGI, per germline. CDR3 length: 16 residues. Trimming stripped 0 bases from V and 2 bases from J, with 14 bases between.

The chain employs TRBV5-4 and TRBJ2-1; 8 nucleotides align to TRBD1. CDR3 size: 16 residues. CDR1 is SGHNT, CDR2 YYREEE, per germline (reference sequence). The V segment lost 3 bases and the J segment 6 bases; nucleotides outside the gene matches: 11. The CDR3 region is CASSSRQGRSGNEQFF. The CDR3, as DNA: TGTGCCAGCAGCTCGAGACAGGGGCGTTCGGGCAATGAGCAGTTCTTC.

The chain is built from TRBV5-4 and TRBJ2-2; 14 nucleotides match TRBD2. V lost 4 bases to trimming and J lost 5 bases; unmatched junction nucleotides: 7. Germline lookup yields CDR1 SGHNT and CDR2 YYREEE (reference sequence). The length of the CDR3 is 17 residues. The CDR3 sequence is CASSLGTSGSRTGELFF. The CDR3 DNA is TGTGCCAGCAGCCTGGGGACTAGCGGGAGCCGAACCGGGGAGCTGTTTTTT.

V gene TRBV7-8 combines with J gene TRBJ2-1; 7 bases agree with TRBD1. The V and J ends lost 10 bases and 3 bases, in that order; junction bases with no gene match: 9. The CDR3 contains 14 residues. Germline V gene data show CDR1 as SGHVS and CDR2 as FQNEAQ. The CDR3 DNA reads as TGTGCCATTCCACGAGGGGACAGCTACAATGAGCAGTTCTTC. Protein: CAIPRGDSYNEQFF.

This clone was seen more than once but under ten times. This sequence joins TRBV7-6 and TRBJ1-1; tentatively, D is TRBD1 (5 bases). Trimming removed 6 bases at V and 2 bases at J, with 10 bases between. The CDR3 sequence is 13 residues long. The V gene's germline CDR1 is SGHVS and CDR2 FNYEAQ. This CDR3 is CASSSTENTEAFF. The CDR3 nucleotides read TGTGCCAGCAGTTCGACAGAAAACACTGAAGCTTTCTTT.

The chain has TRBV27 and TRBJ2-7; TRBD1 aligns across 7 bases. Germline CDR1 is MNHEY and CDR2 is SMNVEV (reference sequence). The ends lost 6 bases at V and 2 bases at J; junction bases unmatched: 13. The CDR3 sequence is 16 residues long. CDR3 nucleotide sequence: TGTGCCAGCAGCCCAGCTCCGGGACAGTTCCCCTACGAGCAGTACTTC. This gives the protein CASSPAPGQFPYEQYF.